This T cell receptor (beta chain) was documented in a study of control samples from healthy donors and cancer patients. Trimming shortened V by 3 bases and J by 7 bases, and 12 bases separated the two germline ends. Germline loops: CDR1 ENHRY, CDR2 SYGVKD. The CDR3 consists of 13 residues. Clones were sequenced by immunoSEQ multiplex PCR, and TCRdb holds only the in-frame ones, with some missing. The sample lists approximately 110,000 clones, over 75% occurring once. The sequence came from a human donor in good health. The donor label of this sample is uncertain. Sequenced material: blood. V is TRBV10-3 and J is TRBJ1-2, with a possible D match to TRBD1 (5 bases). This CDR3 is CAISDRQSSGYTF. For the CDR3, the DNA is TGTGCCATCAGTGATAGACAGTCTTCTGGCTACACCTTC.